This T cell receptor (beta chain) was profiled in a study of blood T cell repertoires in COVID-19. Study-wide background: From the United States, Italy and Spain came samples of acute and convalescent COVID-19. Sample material is recorded as cDNA or gDNA derived from T cells, B-cell-depleted T cells, or PBMCs.

As handled by the study authors: Reference gene primers were amplified, and this amplification served to estimate nucleated cell counts. Profiled with immunoSEQ multiplex PCR; TCRdb holds only in-frame clones, not every one. D and trimming come from the DNA, and the V and J calls and clone size come from that table. Among some 400,000 clones listed, around 87% were seen once. The germline gives CDR1 SQVTM, CDR2 ANQGSEA. The V gene lost 4 bases and the J gene lost 0 bases, with 12 bases spanning the gap. The CDR3 consists of 14 residues. Self-reported history from a screening survey and questionnaire set each donor's cohort.

Sequenced sample: PBMCs or T cells enriched from blood (not recorded which). The receptor was isolated from a man between 25 and 39 years old who had recovered from COVID-19. The gene calls are TRBV29-1 and TRBJ1-2; D remains unclear. This chain's CDR3 is CSVASSGSNYGYTF. The CDR3 DNA follows: TGCAGCGTTGCATCGTCTGGCTCTAACTATGGCTACACCTTC.